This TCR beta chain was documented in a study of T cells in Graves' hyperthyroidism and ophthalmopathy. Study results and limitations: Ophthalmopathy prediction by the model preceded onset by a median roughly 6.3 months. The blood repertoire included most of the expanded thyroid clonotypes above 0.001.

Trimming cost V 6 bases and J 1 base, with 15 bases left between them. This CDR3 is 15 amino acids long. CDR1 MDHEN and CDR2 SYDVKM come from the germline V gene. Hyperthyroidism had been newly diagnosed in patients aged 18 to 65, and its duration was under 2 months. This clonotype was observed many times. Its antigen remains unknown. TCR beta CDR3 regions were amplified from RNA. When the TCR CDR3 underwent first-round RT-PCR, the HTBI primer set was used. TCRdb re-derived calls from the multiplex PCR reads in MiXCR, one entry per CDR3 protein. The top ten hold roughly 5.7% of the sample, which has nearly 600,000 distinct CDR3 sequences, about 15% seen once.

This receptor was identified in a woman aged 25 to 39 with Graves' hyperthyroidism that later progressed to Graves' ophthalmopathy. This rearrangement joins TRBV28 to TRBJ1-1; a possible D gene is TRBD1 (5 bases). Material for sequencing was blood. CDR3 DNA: TGTGCCAGCAGAGAGCCGGGACTGGAGAACACTGAAGCTTTCTTT. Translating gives CASREPGLENTEAFF. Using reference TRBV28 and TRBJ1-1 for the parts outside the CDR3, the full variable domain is DVKVTQSSRYLVKRTGEKVFLECVQDMDHENMFWYRQDPGLGLRLIYFSYDVKMKEKGDIPEGYSVSREKKERFSLILESASTNQTSMYLCASREPGLENTEAFFGQGTRLTVV.